The 10 T cell receptor beta chains below come from one sample, sequenced in a study of CD8 T cells in Susac syndrome. Random hexamers were used to reverse transcribe the RNA input (about 0.5 to 1 ug). One entry per CDR3 protein, called by TCRdb with MiXCR from the immunoSEQ multiplex PCR reads. The sample includes 200,000 or so distinct CDR3 sequences, about 94% seen only once; the top ten take approximately 0.13%. Sequencing used CD8+ T cells from PBMCs. These receptors were taken from a human donor with multiple sclerosis.

The DNA of the CDR3 is TGTGCCAGCAGGGGAGAATCGAACACCGGGGAGCTGTTTTTT. This gives the protein CASRGESNTGELFF. This chain links TRBV2 with TRBJ2-2; a weak D match, TRBD2 (5 bases). CDR1 and CDR2 from the germline V gene are SNHLY and FYNNEI. The length of the CDR3 is 14 residues. V gave up 6 bases and J gave up 0 bases, with 8 bases separating them.

The chain couples TRBV2 to TRBJ2-2; the match to TRBD2 covers 10 bases. V was pared by 6 bases and J by 7 bases, with 8 bases of the junction left unmatched. Germline V CDR1 and CDR2: SNHLY, FYNNEI. The CDR3 has 15 amino acids. The CDR3 loop is CASRATSGLVGELFF. The CDR3 DNA reads TGTGCCAGCAGGGCGACTAGCGGGTTGGTCGGGGAGCTGTTTTTT.

J is TRBJ2-1 and V is TRBV29-1; 7 bases match TRBD2. The germline V gene encodes CDR1 SQVTM and CDR2 ANQGSEA. This CDR3 is built from 14 residues. V dropped 6 bases and J dropped 1; count of bases not matched to a gene: 6. The CDR3 sequence is CSVTGGRSYNEQFF. As DNA, the CDR3 is TGCAGCGTGACGGGAGGTAGGTCCTACAATGAGCAGTTCTTC.

This chain joins TRBV20-1 and TRBJ1-5; D gene unclear. This CDR3 is built from 15 residues. The germline V gene has CDR1 DFQATT and CDR2 SNEGSKA (reference sequence). V was cut by 1 base and J by 6 bases, with 16 bases left in between. The CDR3 region has the DNA TGCAGTGCTAGAGTGGCAGGCGAGCCGGTTCAGCCCCAGCATTTT. Protein product: CSARVAGEPVQPQHF.

CDR3 loop: CASSYTGGAGEQFF. The DNA for the CDR3 is TGTGCCAGCTCCTACACGGGGGGGGCAGGCGAGCAGTTCTTC. The chain uses TRBV18 and TRBJ2-1; 8 bases agree with TRBD2. Trimming took 6 bases from V and 10 from J; bases not matched to a gene: 11. Germline CDR1 reads KGHSH; CDR2 reads LQKENI. This CDR3 spans 14 amino acids.

The chain joins TRBV28 to TRBJ2-7; D gene ambiguous. The V gene lost 1 base and the J gene lost 5 bases, with 9 bases spanning the gap. The CDR3 runs 13 residues. Germline-derived CDR1 and CDR2 are MDHEN and SYDVKM. The CDR3 DNA reads as TGTGCCAGCAGTTTATACACAGTCCACGAGCAGTACTTC. Protein sequence: CASSLYTVHEQYF.

This chain links TRBV7-2 with TRBJ2-7; D remains unclear. With 5 bases removed from V and 3 bases from J, the gap between germline ends came to 14 bases. The CDR3 totals 14 residues. The germline V gene has CDR1 SGHTA and CDR2 FQGNSA. CDR3 region: CASSHITADYEQYF. The CDR3, as DNA: TGTGCCAGCAGCCATATCACCGCAGACTACGAGCAGTACTTC.

CDR3 bases: TGTGCCACCGGGACAGAAACTTCTAACTATGGCTACACCTTC. Encoded protein: CATGTETSNYGYTF. The chain uses TRBV15 and TRBJ1-2; 7 positions match TRBD1. The length of the CDR3 is 14 residues. Germline CDR1 and CDR2: LNHNV and YYDKDF (reference sequence). Trimming took 8 bases from V and 0 from J; bases not matched to a gene: 6.

The J gene is TRBJ2-1, the V gene TRBV20-1; D possibly matches TRBD1 or TRBD2 (5 bases each). The CDR3 length is 15 residues. Trimming took off 5 bases at V and 3 bases at J, with 17 bases between the two ends. Germline V gene lookup returns CDR1 DFQATT and CDR2 SNEGSKA (reference sequence). Written as DNA, the CDR3 is TGCAGTGCTTCGGGACGCCAAGGCGGCTACAATGAGCAGTTCTTC. It is translated as CSASGRQGGYNEQFF.

The chain carries TRBV7-2 and TRBJ2-3; D possibly corresponds to TRBD2 (6 bases). There are 14 residues in the CDR3. The V gene's germline CDR1 is SGHTA and CDR2 FQGNSA. V gave up 7 bases and J gave up 2 bases, with 13 bases separating them. CDR3 sequence: CASNYGSLTDTQYF. The CDR3 bases are TGTGCCAGCAACTACGGGAGCCTCACAGATACGCAGTATTTT.